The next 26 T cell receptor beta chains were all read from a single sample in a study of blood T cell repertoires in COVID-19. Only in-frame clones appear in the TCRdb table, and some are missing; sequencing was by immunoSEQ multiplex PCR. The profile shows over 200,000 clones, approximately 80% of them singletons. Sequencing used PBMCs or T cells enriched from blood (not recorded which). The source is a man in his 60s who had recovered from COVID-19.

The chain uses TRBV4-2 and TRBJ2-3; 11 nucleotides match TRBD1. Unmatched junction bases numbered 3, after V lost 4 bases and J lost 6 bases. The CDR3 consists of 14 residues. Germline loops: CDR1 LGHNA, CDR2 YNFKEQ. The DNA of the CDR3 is TGTGCCAGCAGCCCGGACAGGGGGCGGGATACGCAGTATTTT. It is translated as CASSPDRGRDTQYF.

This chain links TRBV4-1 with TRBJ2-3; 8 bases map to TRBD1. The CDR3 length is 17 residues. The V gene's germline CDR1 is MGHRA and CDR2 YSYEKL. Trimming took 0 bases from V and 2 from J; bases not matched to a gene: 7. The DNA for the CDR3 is TGCGCCAGCAGCCAAGAGGGGGACAGGCGGAACACAGATACGCAGTATTTT. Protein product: CASSQEGDRRNTDTQYF.

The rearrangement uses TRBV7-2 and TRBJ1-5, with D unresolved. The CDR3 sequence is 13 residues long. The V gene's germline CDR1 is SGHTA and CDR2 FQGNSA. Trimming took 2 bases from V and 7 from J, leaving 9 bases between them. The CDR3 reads CASSLLRWQPQHF. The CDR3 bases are TGTGCCAGCAGCTTACTTCGGTGGCAGCCCCAGCATTTT.

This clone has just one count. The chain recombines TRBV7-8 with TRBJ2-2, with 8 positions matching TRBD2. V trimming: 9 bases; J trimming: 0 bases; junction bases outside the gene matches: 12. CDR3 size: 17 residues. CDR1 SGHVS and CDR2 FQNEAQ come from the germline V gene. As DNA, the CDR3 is TGTGCCAGTTTTAGGTCGGGGGGGATGACGAACACCGGGGAGCTGTTTTTT. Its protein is CASFRSGGMTNTGELFF.

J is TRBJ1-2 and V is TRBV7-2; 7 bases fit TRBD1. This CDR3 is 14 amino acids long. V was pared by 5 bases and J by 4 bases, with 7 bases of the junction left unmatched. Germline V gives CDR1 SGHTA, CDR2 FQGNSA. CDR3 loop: CASSEGGWLYGYTF. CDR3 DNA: TGTGCCAGCAGCGAAGGGGGCTGGCTCTATGGCTACACCTTC.

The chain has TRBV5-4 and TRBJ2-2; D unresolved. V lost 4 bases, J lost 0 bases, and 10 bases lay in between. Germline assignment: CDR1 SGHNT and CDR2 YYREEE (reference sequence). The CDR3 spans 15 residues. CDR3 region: CASSDTRTNTGELFF. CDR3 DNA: TGTGCCAGCAGCGACACCCGTACGAACACCGGGGAGCTGTTTTTT.

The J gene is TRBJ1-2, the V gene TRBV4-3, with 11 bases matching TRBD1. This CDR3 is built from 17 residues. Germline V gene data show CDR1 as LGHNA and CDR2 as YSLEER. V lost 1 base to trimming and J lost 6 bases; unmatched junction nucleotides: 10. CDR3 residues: CASSQGLTKGQGDGYTF. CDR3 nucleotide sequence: TGCGCCAGCAGCCAAGGTTTAACGAAGGGACAGGGGGATGGCTACACCTTC.

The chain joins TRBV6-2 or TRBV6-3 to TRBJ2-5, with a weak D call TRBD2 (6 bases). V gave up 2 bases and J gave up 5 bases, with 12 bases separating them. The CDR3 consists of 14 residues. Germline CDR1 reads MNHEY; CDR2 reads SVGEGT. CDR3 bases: TGTGCCAGCAGTTACAGGGGAGGTTGGGAGACCCAGTACTTC. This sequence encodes CASSYRGGWETQYF.

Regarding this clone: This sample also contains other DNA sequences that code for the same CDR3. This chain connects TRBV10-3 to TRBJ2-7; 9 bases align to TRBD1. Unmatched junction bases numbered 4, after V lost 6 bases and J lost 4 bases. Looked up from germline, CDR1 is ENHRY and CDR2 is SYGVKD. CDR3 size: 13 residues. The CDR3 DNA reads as TGTGCCATCAGCAGGGACAGGGAATACGAGCAGTACTTC. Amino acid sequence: CAISRDREYEQYF.

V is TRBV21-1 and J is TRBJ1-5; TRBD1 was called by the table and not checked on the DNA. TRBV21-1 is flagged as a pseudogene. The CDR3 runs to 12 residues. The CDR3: CASRGRDQPQHF. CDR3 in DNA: TGTGCCAGCAGGGGCCGCGATCAGCCCCAGCATTTT.

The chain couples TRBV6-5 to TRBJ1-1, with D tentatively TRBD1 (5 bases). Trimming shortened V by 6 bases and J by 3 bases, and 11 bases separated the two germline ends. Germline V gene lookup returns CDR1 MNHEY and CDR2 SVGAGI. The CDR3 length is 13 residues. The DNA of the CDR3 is TGTGCCAGCAGCCTACAGGACGACACTGAAGCTTTCTTT. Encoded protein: CASSLQDDTEAFF.

The CDR3 DNA follows: TGCGCCAGCAGCCAACAGACAGGGGCAGATACGCAGTATTTT. Its translation is CASSQQTGADTQYF. The chain combines TRBV4-3 with TRBJ2-3; 8 bases line up with TRBD1. The V and J ends lost 2 bases and 4 bases, in that order; junction bases with no gene match: 2. Germline V CDR1 and CDR2: LGHNA, YSLEER. This CDR3 region has 14 residues.

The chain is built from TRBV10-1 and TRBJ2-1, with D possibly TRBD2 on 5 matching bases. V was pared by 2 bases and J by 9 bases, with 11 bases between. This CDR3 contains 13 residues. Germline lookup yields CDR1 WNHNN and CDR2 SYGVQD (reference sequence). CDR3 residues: CASSEHPRVEQFF. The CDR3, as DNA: TGCGCCAGCAGTGAGCACCCGCGGGTTGAGCAGTTCTTC.

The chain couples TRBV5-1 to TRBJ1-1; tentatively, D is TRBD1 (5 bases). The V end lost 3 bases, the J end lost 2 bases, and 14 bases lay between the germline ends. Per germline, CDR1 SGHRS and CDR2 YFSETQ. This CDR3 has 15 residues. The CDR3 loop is CASSSPQAKNTEAFF. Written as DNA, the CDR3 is TGCGCCAGCAGCTCCCCACAGGCGAAAAACACTGAAGCTTTCTTT.

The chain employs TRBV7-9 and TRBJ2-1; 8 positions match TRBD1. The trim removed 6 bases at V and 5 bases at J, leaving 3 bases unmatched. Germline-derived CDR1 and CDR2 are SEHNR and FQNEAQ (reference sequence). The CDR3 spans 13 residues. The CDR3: CASRRTGNNEQFF. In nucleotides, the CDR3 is TGTGCCAGCAGGAGGACAGGGAACAATGAGCAGTTCTTC.

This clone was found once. DNA for the CDR3: TGTGCCAGCAGGGGGGGACTGAACACCGGGGAGCTGTTTTTT. This gives the protein CASRGGLNTGELFF. This rearrangement joins TRBV13 to TRBJ2-2; D may be TRBD2 (6 bases). This CDR3 has 14 amino acids. The V gene lost 6 bases and the J gene lost 1 base, with 9 bases spanning the gap. Germline V lookup: CDR1 PRHDT, CDR2 FYEKMQ (reference sequence).

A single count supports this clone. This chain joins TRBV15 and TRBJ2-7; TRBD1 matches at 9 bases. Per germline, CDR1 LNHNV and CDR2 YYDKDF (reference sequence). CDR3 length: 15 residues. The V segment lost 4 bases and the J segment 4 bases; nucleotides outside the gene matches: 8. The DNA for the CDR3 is TGTGCCACCAGCAACCAGACAGGGGGGCCTTACGAGCAGTACTTC. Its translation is CATSNQTGGPYEQYF.

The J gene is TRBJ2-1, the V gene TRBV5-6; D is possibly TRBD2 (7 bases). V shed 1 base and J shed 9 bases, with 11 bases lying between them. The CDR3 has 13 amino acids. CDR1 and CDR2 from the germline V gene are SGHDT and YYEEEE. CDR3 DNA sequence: TGTGCCAGCAGCTTGCGGGGGGCCGGTGAGCAGTTCTTC. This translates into CASSLRGAGEQFF.

In DNA, the CDR3 is TGTGCCAGCAGCGGCTGGATAGCTAGGCGGGCCCTCGAGCAGTACTTC. This encodes CASSGWIARRALEQYF. The V call is TRBV11-3, the J call TRBJ2-7; weak D call: TRBD2 (5 bases). V was trimmed by 5 bases and J by 6 bases, leaving 23 bases between them. Germline lookup yields CDR1 SGHNT and CDR2 YENEEA. CDR3 length: 16 residues.

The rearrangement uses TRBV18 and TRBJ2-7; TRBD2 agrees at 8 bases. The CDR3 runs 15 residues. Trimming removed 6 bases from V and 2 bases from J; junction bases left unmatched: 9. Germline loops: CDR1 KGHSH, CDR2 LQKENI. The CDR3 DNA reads TGTGCCAGCTCGCCCTTAGCGGGGAGCACCTACGAGCAGTACTTC. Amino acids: CASSPLAGSTYEQYF. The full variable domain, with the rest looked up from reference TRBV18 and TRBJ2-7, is NAGVMQNPRHLVRRRGQEARLRCSPMKGHSHVYWYRQLPEEGLKFMVYLQKENIIDESGMPKERFSAEFPKEGPSILRIQQVVRGDSAAYFCASSPLAGSTYEQYFGPGTRLTVT.

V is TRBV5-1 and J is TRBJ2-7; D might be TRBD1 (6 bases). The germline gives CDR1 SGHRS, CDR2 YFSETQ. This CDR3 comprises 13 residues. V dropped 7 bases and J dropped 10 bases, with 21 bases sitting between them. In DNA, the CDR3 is TGCGCCAGCTCGGTGGCAGGGGATGGTTTTCAGTACTTC. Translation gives CASSVAGDGFQYF. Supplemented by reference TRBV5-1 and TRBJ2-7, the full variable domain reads KAGVTQTPRYLIKTRGQQVTLSCSPISGHRSVSWYQQTPGQGLQFLFEYFSETQRNKGNFPGRFSGRQFSNSRSEMNVSTLELGDSALYLCASSVAGDGFQYFGPGTRLTVT.

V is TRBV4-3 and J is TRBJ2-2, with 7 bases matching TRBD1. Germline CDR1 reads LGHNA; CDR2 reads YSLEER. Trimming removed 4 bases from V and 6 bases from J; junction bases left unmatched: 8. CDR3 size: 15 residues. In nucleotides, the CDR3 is TGCGCCAGCAGCCCATCATGGCAGGGGGCCGGGGAGCTGTTTTTT. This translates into CASSPSWQGAGELFF.

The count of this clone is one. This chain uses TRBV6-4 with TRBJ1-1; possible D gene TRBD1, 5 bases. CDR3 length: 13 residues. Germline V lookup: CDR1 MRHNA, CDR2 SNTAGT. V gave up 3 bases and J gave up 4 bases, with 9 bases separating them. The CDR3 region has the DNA TGTGCCAGCAGTGAATACCAGGGCACTGAAGCTTTCTTT. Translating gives CASSEYQGTEAFF.

CDR3: CASSETGTAYSNQPQHF. The CDR3 nucleotides read TGTGCCAGCAGTGAGACAGGGACCGCTTATAGCAATCAGCCCCAGCATTTT. This rearrangement joins TRBV2 to TRBJ1-5; 7 nucleotides match TRBD1. The CDR3 has 17 residues. V lost 3 bases, J lost 0 bases, and 8 bases stayed unmatched. Germline-derived CDR1 and CDR2 are SNHLY and FYNNEI.

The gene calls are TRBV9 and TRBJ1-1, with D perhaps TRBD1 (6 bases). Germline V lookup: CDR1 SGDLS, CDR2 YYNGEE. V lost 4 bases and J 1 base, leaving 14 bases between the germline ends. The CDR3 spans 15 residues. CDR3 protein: CASSPPLTGNTEAFF. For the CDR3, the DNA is TGTGCCAGCAGCCCACCTCTGACAGGGAACACTGAAGCTTTCTTT.

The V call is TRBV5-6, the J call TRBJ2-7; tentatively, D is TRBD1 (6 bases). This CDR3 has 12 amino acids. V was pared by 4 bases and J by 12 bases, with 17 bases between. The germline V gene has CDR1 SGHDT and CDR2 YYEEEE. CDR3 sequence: CASSRTTGLRYF. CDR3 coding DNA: TGTGCCAGCAGCCGGACCACAGGGCTTCGGTACTTC.